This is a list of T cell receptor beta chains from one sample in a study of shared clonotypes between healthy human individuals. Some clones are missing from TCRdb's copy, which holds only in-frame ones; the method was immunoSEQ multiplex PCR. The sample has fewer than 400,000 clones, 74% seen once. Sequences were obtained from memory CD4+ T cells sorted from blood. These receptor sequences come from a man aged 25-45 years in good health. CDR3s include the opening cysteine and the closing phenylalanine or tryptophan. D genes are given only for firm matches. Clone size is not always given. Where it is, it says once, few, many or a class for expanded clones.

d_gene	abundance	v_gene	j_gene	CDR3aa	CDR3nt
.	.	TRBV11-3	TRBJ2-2	CASSLAAAGELFF	TGTGCCAGCAGCTTAGCGGCCGCCGGGGAGCTGTTTTTT
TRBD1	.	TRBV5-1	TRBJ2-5	CASSLRTGGTETQYF	TGCGCCAGCAGCTTGAGGACAGGGGGCACGGAGACCCAGTACTTC
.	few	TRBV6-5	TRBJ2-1	CASKGGLFEQFF	TGTGCCAGCAAGGGTGGGCTCTTTGAGCAGTTCTTC
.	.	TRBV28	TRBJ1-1	CASSPRGRVNTEAFF	TGTGCCAGCAGTCCTCGGGGCAGGGTGAACACTGAAGCTTTCTTT
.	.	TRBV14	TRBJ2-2	CASSQEVRAGELFF	TGTGCCAGCAGCCAAGAGGTTCGGGCCGGGGAGCTGTTTTTT
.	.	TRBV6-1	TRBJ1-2	CASSGIGKVLYGYTF	TGTGCCAGCAGTGGGATTGGCAAGGTTCTTTACGGCTACACCTTC
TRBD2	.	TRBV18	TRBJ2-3	CASSTTSVDDTQYF	TGTGCCAGCTCAACGACTAGCGTTGACGATACGCAGTATTTT
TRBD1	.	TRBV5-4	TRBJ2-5	CASSFGTGVETQYF	TGTGCCAGCAGTTTCGGGACAGGGGTCGAGACCCAGTACTTC
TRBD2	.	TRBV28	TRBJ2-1	CASTRWGLADSSYNEQFF	TGTGCCAGCACCCGGTGGGGACTAGCGGATAGCTCCTACAATGAGCAGTTCTTC
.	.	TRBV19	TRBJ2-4	CASQMYTGLTRDIQYF	TGTGCCAGCCAGATGTATACTGGACTGACCCGGGACATTCAGTACTTC
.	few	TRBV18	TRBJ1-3	CASSPDRPSSGNTIYF	TGTGCCAGCTCACCAGACAGGCCTAGCTCTGGAAACACCATATATTTT
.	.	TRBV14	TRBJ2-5	CASSQPGQQETQYF	TGTGCCAGCAGCCAGCCTGGGCAGCAAGAGACCCAGTACTTC
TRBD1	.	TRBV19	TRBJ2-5	CASTPSPRTGSETQYF	TGTGCCAGTACCCCTTCCCCCCGGACAGGGTCGGAGACCCAGTACTTC
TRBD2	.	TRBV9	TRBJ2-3	CASSVGGLAGGTDTQYF	TGTGCCAGCAGCGTAGGAGGGCTAGCGGGGGGCACAGATACGCAGTATTTT
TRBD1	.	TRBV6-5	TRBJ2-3	CASRDRVKDTQYF	TGTGCCAGCCGGGACAGGGTAAAAGATACGCAGTATTTT
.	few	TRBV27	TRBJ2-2	CASKLRSTGPGELFF	TGTGCCAGCAAACTAAGGTCTACGGGACCCGGGGAGCTGTTTTTT
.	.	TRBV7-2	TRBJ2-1	CASSLSSLGGYNEQFF	TGTGCCAGCAGCTTATCCTCCCTTGGTGGTTACAATGAGCAGTTCTTC
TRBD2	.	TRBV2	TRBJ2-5	CAITPNVLAGGLRGRSQETQYF	TGTGCCATCACACCCAACGTCCTAGCGGGAGGGCTCCGTGGCCGAAGTCAAGAGACCCAGTACTTC
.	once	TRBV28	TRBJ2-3	CASSLPGPGVLLQYF	TGTGCCAGCAGTTTACCCGGGCCGGGTGTGCTGTTGCAGTATTTT
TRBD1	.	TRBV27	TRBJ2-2	CASSLYPTLGTGGSGTGELFF	TGTGCCAGCAGTTTATATCCGACCCTAGGGACAGGGGGCTCAGGGACCGGGGAGCTGTTTTTT